Presented here are 28 T cell receptor beta chains from one specimen sequenced in a study of early T cells in non-severe SARS-CoV-2 infection. Using its own MiXCR run on the 5' RACE reads, TCRdb lists one record per CDR3 protein. The sample lists approximately 22,000 distinct CDR3 sequences, roughly 5.6% occurring once. Sequenced material: whole blood, taken at baseline. These receptor sequences come from an adult who was a healthcare worker with PCR-confirmed SARS-CoV-2 infection or an uninfected control (not recorded which).

This clonotype came up many times. The chain employs TRBV4-2 and TRBJ2-1, with 8 bases matching TRBD2. The germline V gene has CDR1 LGHNA and CDR2 YNFKEQ. This CDR3 comprises 15 residues. With V trimmed by 4 bases and J by 2 bases, 4 bases remained unmatched. In DNA, the CDR3 is TGTGCCAGCAGCCGCCGGGGGGGGACCTACAATGAGCAGTTCTTC. Translated: CASSRRGGTYNEQFF.

The sample holds a few counts of this clonotype. V is TRBV11-3 and J is TRBJ2-1, with a tentative D call TRBD2 (6 bases). The CDR3 is made up of 15 amino acids. CDR1 is SGHNT and CDR2 is YENEEA in the germline V gene. Trimming removed 3 bases at V and 5 bases at J, with 14 bases between. CDR3 DNA: TGTGCCAGCAGCTTGGGAGGCAAGTATAACAATGAGCAGTTCTTC. It encodes CASSLGGKYNNEQFF. Full variable domain (rest looked up from reference TRBV11-3 and TRBJ2-1): EAGVVQSPRYKIIEKKQPVAFWCNPISGHNTLYWYLQNLGQGPELLIRYENEEAVDDSQLPKDRFSAERLKGVDSTLKIQPAELGDSAVYLCASSLGGKYNNEQFFGPGTRLTVL.

This clonotype was detected ten times or more. The chain couples TRBV24-1 to TRBJ2-5, with a weak D call TRBD1 (5 bases). V lost 6 bases to trimming and J lost 0 bases, with 10 bases between them. Germline lookup yields CDR1 KGHDR and CDR2 SFDVKD. This CDR3 region has 14 residues. CDR3 amino acids: CATSLTGYQETQYF. CDR3 coding DNA: TGTGCCACCAGTCTTACAGGTTACCAAGAGACCCAGTACTTC.

This clonotype was counted ten times or more. V gene TRBV7-6 combines with J gene TRBJ2-5; D is possibly TRBD1 (5 bases). Germline CDR1 and CDR2: SGHVS and FNYEAQ. Trimming removed 1 base at V and 5 bases at J, with 17 bases between. The CDR3 runs 16 residues. CDR3 sequence: CASSLGQGLKGETQYF. The CDR3 coding sequence is TGTGCCAGCAGCTTAGGACAAGGTTTGAAGGGGGAGACCCAGTACTTC.

This chain connects TRBV12-3 or TRBV12-4 to TRBJ2-5; possibly TRBD2 for D (6 bases). V gave up 1 base and J gave up 1 base, with 10 bases separating them. The CDR3 contains 15 residues. In nucleotides, the CDR3 is TGTGCCAGCAGTTTAGACCGGGACTTCCAAGAGACCCAGTACTTC. As protein: CASSLDRDFQETQYF.

The gene calls are TRBV29-1 and TRBJ1-2; D is possibly TRBD1 (5 bases). This CDR3 spans 11 amino acids. The ends were cut back, 7 bases at V and 8 bases at J, with 14 bases in the middle. Germline CDR1 SQVTM, CDR2 ANQGSEA. CDR3 in amino acids: CSDSTVDGYTF. The CDR3 DNA reads as TGCAGCGATTCGACAGTCGACGGCTACACCTTC.

Sample share makes this clonotype medium-sized. The rearrangement joins TRBV20-1 to TRBJ1-4; D is ambiguous. The CDR3 consists of 11 residues. In germline, CDR1 is DFQATT, CDR2 SNEGSKA (reference sequence). The V and J ends lost 2 bases and 8 bases respectively, with 6 bases between them. CDR3 protein: CSARKKEKLFF. CDR3 nucleotides: TGCAGTGCTAGAAAGAAGGAAAAACTGTTTTTT.

The chain has TRBV5-1 and TRBJ2-2; 10 bases are a match to TRBD2. The CDR3 covers 18 residues. Unmatched junction bases numbered 13, after V lost 3 bases and J lost 5 bases. Germline V lookup: CDR1 SGHRS, CDR2 YFSETQ. The CDR3 spells CASSSWTSGFSGTGELFF. CDR3 in DNA: TGCGCCAGCAGCTCCTGGACTAGCGGTTTTAGCGGGACCGGGGAGCTGTTTTTT.

The chain combines TRBV4-3 with TRBJ1-2, with a weak D call TRBD1 (6 bases). Trimming pared 0 bases from V and 4 bases from J, leaving 9 bases between. The CDR3 is 14 residues long. The germline V gene has CDR1 LGHNA and CDR2 YSLEER. The CDR3 DNA reads as TGCGCCAGCAGCCAAGATGGACAGCTCTATGGCTACACCTTC. Its protein is CASSQDGQLYGYTF.

This clonotype has ten or more counts. V gene TRBV5-1 combines with J gene TRBJ2-7, with 10 nucleotides matching TRBD2. This CDR3 comprises 16 residues. V dropped 0 bases and J dropped 4; count of bases not matched to a gene: 7. Germline CDR1 SGHRS, CDR2 YFSETQ. CDR3 nucleotides: TGCGCCAGCAGCTTGGTCCGCCTAGCGGGAGTTTACGAGCAGTACTTC. Translation: CASSLVRLAGVYEQYF.

This rearrangement joins TRBV7-8 to TRBJ2-7; the D gene could be TRBD1 or TRBD2 (5 bases each). The germline gives CDR1 SGHVS, CDR2 FQNEAQ. The CDR3 has 14 amino acids. Trimming cost V 5 bases and J 2 bases, with 13 bases left between them. The CDR3 protein is CASSQGTATYEQYF. CDR3 coding DNA: TGTGCCAGCAGCCAAGGGACGGCTACCTACGAGCAGTACTTC. Full variable domain (rest looked up from reference TRBV7-8 and TRBJ2-7): GAGVSQSPRYKVAKRGQDVALRCDPISGHVSLFWYQQALGQGPEFLTYFQNEAQLDKSGLPSDRFFAERPEGSVSTLKIQRTQQEDSAVYLCASSQGTATYEQYFGPGTRLTVT.

This clonotype was seen a few times. The V and J genes are TRBV7-3 and TRBJ2-5; TRBD2 matches at 8 bases. CDR3 length: 14 amino acids. Germline CDR1 is SGHTA and CDR2 is FQGTGA. Germline trimming cut 8 bases from V and 5 bases from J; bases unmatched to any gene: 10. In DNA form, the CDR3 reads TGTGCCAGCTCCGCGGGACTAGGGGTTGAGACCCAGTACTTC. Encoded protein: CASSAGLGVETQYF.

The rearrangement links TRBV28 to TRBJ2-1, with 10 positions matching TRBD1. With 1 base clipped from V and 12 bases from J, the junction kept 6 bases outside the gene matches. This CDR3 has 14 residues. Per germline, CDR1 MDHEN and CDR2 SYDVKM. CDR3 sequence reads: CASSLSGQGVVQFF. CDR3 nucleotides: TGTGCCAGCAGTTTATCCGGACAGGGGGTCGTGCAGTTCTTC.

This clonotype was observed a few times. The chain is built from TRBV7-2 and TRBJ2-1; 9 bases fit TRBD2. CDR1 and CDR2 (germline): SGHTA, FQGNSA. CDR3 length: 17 residues. J gave up 4 bases and V 3 bases, and 10 bases lay outside the gene matches. The CDR3 spells CASSFSLSGGLYNEQFF. As DNA, the CDR3 is TGTGCCAGCAGCTTCTCGCTTAGCGGGGGACTATACAATGAGCAGTTCTTC.

This clonotype was observed many times. The J gene is TRBJ2-3, the V gene TRBV6-2 or TRBV6-3; 7 positions agree with TRBD2. With V trimmed by 8 bases and J by 6 bases, 14 bases remained unmatched. Per the germline V gene, CDR1 is MNHEY and CDR2 is SVGEGT. The CDR3 totals 15 residues. For the CDR3, the DNA is TGTGCCAGCGGACGAGCGGGGTTACGGAGGGATACGCAGTATTTT. It encodes CASGRAGLRRDTQYF.

This clonotype appeared many times. The genes are TRBV9 and TRBJ2-5; maybe TRBD2 (5 bases). Germline loops: CDR1 SGDLS, CDR2 YYNGEE. The V end lost 2 bases, the J end lost 5 bases, and 13 bases lay between the germline ends. The length of the CDR3 is 14 residues. The CDR3 loop is CASSVYSRGETQYF. Written as DNA, the CDR3 is TGTGCCAGCAGCGTGTACTCCCGAGGGGAGACCCAGTACTTC.

This clonotype was detected many times. The V call is TRBV20-1, the J call TRBJ2-7; the D is unclear. The CDR3 length is 12 residues. Between the trimmed V and J ends, which lost 6 bases and 4 bases, there was a span of 13 bases. The germline CDR1 and CDR2 sequences are DFQATT and SNEGSKA (reference sequence). As DNA, the CDR3 is TGCAGTGCCAACAGAGGCTTGTACGAGCAGTACTTC. It specifies CSANRGLYEQYF.

This clonotype was picked up many times. V usage is TRBV11-3 and J usage is TRBJ2-2; 7 bases line up with TRBD1. V dropped 5 bases and J dropped 3; count of bases not matched to a gene: 9. This CDR3 spans 16 amino acids. In germline, CDR1 is SGHNT, CDR2 YENEEA. Here the CDR3 reads CASSRRRTGDTGELFF. CDR3 in DNA: TGTGCCAGCAGCCGACGCCGGACAGGCGACACCGGGGAGCTGTTTTTT.

This clonotype was recorded many times. This rearrangement joins TRBV24-1 to TRBJ2-5; D may be TRBD2 (5 bases). Trimming removed 0 bases from V and 4 bases from J, with 14 bases in between. The V gene's germline CDR1 is KGHDR and CDR2 SFDVKD. The CDR3 has 16 amino acids. The CDR3 DNA reads as TGTGCCACCAGTGATTTGGATCTAGCAGGCGGAGAGACCCAGTACTTC. This codes for CATSDLDLAGGETQYF.

The rearrangement uses TRBV29-1 and TRBJ2-7, with D uncertain. V was pared by 5 bases and J by 9 bases, with 26 bases between. The CDR3 spans 15 residues. Per the germline V gene, CDR1 is SQVTM and CDR2 is ANQGSEA. The CDR3 loop is CSVTQSPPAPRWQYF. The CDR3 DNA is TGCAGCGTTACACAAAGTCCCCCTGCCCCAAGGTGGCAGTACTTC.

V is TRBV9 and J is TRBJ2-3; D is perhaps TRBD2 (5 bases). Deletions cut 4 bases from V and 4 bases from J, with 16 bases between. The CDR3 totals 15 residues. Germline CDR1 reads SGDLS; CDR2 reads YYNGEE. The CDR3 region has the DNA TGTGCCAGCAGCATGACCGGGGATAGGGCAGATACGCAGTATTTT. As protein: CASSMTGDRADTQYF.

This clonotype was counted many times. This chain joins TRBV10-3 and TRBJ1-5, with 11 bases matching TRBD1. Germline V CDR1 and CDR2: ENHRY, SYGVKD. The CDR3 runs 15 residues. V lost 6 bases to trimming and J lost 6 bases; unmatched junction nucleotides: 7. The CDR3 here is CAIRSGTGGVQPQHF. CDR3 in DNA: TGTGCCATCAGATCCGGGACAGGGGGTGTTCAGCCCCAGCATTTT.

The rearrangement uses TRBV12-3 or TRBV12-4 and TRBJ2-7; TRBD2 matches 8 bases. The V and J ends lost 4 bases and 6 bases, in that order; junction bases with no gene match: 11. The CDR3 loop spans 15 amino acids. CDR3 residues: CASSSTSEAVGEQYF. CDR3 coding DNA: TGTGCCAGCAGTTCGACTAGCGAGGCTGTGGGCGAGCAGTACTTC.

This clonotype is judged medium-sized. The rearrangement links TRBV12-3 or TRBV12-4 to TRBJ1-1; D not resolved. The ends were cut back, 6 bases at V and 1 base at J, with 9 bases in the middle. This CDR3 comprises 13 residues. The CDR3 DNA reads as TGTGCCAGCAGCTCTTTAGGGAACACTGAAGCTTTCTTT. This sequence encodes CASSSLGNTEAFF.

A few counts support this clonotype. The V call is TRBV4-3, the J call TRBJ1-3; no definite D call. V shed 1 base and J shed 0 bases, with 7 bases lying between them. This CDR3 is built from 15 residues. Germline-derived CDR1 and CDR2 are LGHNA and YSLEER. DNA for the CDR3: TGCGCCAGCAGCCAAGTAAGGACCTCTGGAAACACCATATATTTT. Translating it yields CASSQVRTSGNTIYF.

This clonotype has ten or more counts. This chain uses TRBV6-6 with TRBJ2-7; D might be TRBD1 (6 bases). This CDR3 region has 15 residues. With 6 bases removed from V and 2 bases from J, the gap between germline ends came to 17 bases. Germline V gives CDR1 MNHNY, CDR2 SVGAGI (reference sequence). Here the CDR3 reads CASSDEQDSPYEQYF. CDR3 sequence (DNA): TGTGCCAGCAGCGACGAGCAGGACAGCCCCTACGAGCAGTACTTC.

This clonotype was seen at least ten times. The CDR3 protein is CASSPGTGAGQPQHF. Written as DNA, the CDR3 is TGTGCCAGCAGCCCCGGGACAGGGGCGGGTCAGCCCCAGCATTTT. The J gene is TRBJ1-5, the V gene TRBV6-5; 10 bases fit TRBD1. Trimming removed 6 bases from V and 6 bases from J; junction bases left unmatched: 8. The CDR3 extends over 15 amino acids. Germline CDR1 MNHEY, CDR2 SVGAGI.

This clonotype has just a few counts. This rearrangement joins TRBV12-3 or TRBV12-4 to TRBJ1-6; 9 bases line up with TRBD1. The CDR3 is made up of 17 amino acids. Trimming cost V 6 bases and J 9 bases; bases outside gene matches: 15. The CDR3 bases are TGTGCCAGCAGCCCACGGACCGGGACAGGGTCATCTTCACCCCTCCACTTT. It is translated as CASSPRTGTGSSSPLHF.